This TCR beta chain was found in a study of blood T cell repertoires in COVID-19. About the study: The study drew acute and convalescent COVID-19 samples from the United States, Italy and Spain. Sources were T cells, B-cell-depleted T cells, or PBMCs; the material itself was cDNA or gDNA.

Authors' data handling: Amplifying reference gene primers gave estimates of nucleated cell counts. Profiled with immunoSEQ multiplex PCR; TCRdb holds only in-frame clones, not every one. For V, J and clone size, that table is used; D and trimming come from the DNA. The sample shows some 250,000 clones, more than 75% of them seen only once. The germline gives CDR1 ENHRY, CDR2 SYGVKD. The V end was cut by 10 bases, the J end by 3 bases, with 16 bases between. This CDR3 is built from 13 residues. Sequenced sample: peripheral blood. The rearrangement links TRBV10-3 to TRBJ2-7; possible D gene TRBD2, 5 bases. The TCR comes from a middle-aged woman who had recovered from COVID-19. The CDR3 bases are TGTGCCACCTTTACCGGGGTGGACTACGAGCAGTACTTC. Translating it yields CATFTGVDYEQYF.